The 31 T cell receptor beta chains presented below share a single source sample, sequenced in a study of response to subunit inactivated influenza vaccine. TCRdb used MiXCR to reprocess the RT-PCR reads, holding one entry per CDR3 protein. The table includes hundreds of thousands of distinct CDR3 sequences, 15% to 17% detected once. Sequenced material: PBMCs from blood, taken 12 days after vaccination. Receptors originate from a man aged 50 to 60 who received an inactivated influenza vaccine.

V is TRBV30 and J is TRBJ2-6; no clear D gene. The CDR3 spans 16 residues. Deletions cut 0 bases from V and 0 bases from J, with 9 bases between. Per the germline V gene, CDR1 is GTSNPN and CDR2 is SVGIG (reference sequence). The CDR3 sequence is CAWSVGPVSGANVLTF. In DNA form, the CDR3 reads TGTGCCTGGAGTGTAGGGCCGGTCTCTGGGGCCAACGTCCTGACTTTC.

The chain has TRBV5-1 and TRBJ2-5; no definite D call. With 3 bases removed from V and 5 bases from J, the gap between germline ends came to 11 bases. This CDR3 comprises 13 residues. The germline V gene encodes CDR1 SGHRS and CDR2 YFSETQ. The CDR3 nucleotides are TGCGCCAGCAGCTGGTATATGGGGGAGACCCAGTACTTC. Translation: CASSWYMGETQYF.

The chain recombines TRBV4-3 with TRBJ2-3; D perhaps matches TRBD2 (5 bases). V was shortened by 0 bases and J by 0 bases, with 10 bases between the two germline ends. CDR1 LGHNA and CDR2 YSLEER come from the germline V gene. The CDR3 runs to 16 residues. The CDR3: CASSQDARTSTDTQYF. Written as DNA, the CDR3 is TGCGCCAGCAGCCAAGACGCGCGGACTAGCACAGATACGCAGTATTTT.

CDR3 amino acids: CASSQGTGHNSPLHF. As DNA, the CDR3 is TGTGCCAGCAGCCAAGGGACAGGGCACAATTCACCCCTCCACTTT. The rearrangement links TRBV3-1 to TRBJ1-6, with TRBD1 identical over 8 bases. This CDR3 spans 15 amino acids. CDR1 and CDR2 from the germline V gene are LGHDT and YNNKEL (reference sequence). J lost 7 bases, V lost 1 base, and 3 bases had no gene match.

This clonotype was seen repeatedly, ten times or more. This chain uses TRBV12-3 or TRBV12-4 with TRBJ1-1; maybe TRBD1 (5 bases). The CDR3 extends over 14 amino acids. Deletions cut 1 base from V and 4 bases from J, with 10 bases between. DNA of the CDR3: TGTGCCAGCAGTTTAGTGCAGGGAGGCACTGAAGCTTTCTTT. Residues: CASSLVQGGTEAFF.

This clonotype has a handful of counts. The V gene is TRBV30, the J gene TRBJ1-1, with 7 bases lining up with TRBD1. The CDR3 has 16 residues. Per germline, CDR1 GTSNPN and CDR2 SVGIG (reference sequence). The trim removed 4 bases at V and 1 base at J, leaving 12 bases unmatched. The DNA for the CDR3 is TGTGCCTGGAACCCCGACAGGGTGAAACCGAACACTGAAGCTTTCTTT. Its translation is CAWNPDRVKPNTEAFF.

This clonotype was counted only a few times. V usage is TRBV11-2 and J usage is TRBJ2-3; D not certain. CDR1 and CDR2 (germline): SGHAT, FQNNGV. V was clipped by 4 bases and J by 1 base, with 21 bases between them. The CDR3 runs 18 residues. The CDR3, as DNA: TGTGCCAGCAGCTACCCCCCTGGGGTAAAATCAGGCACAGATACGCAGTATTTT. This gives the protein CASSYPPGVKSGTDTQYF. The full variable domain, rest sourced from reference TRBV11-2 and TRBJ2-3, is EAGVAQSPRYKIIEKRQSVAFWCNPISGHATLYWYQQILGQGPKLLIQFQNNGVVDDSQLPKDRFSAERLKGVDSTLKIQPAKLEDSAVYLCASSYPPGVKSGTDTQYFGPGTRLTVL.

This clonotype was counted between two and nine times. V usage is TRBV24-1 and J usage is TRBJ2-1; the match to TRBD1 covers 11 bases. Germline V lookup: CDR1 KGHDR, CDR2 SFDVKD. V shed 3 bases and J 8 bases; nucleotides not matched to a gene: 8. CDR3 size: 16 residues. The CDR3 loop reads CATSDRTGGVVDEQFF. CDR3 bases: TGTGCCACCAGTGATCGGACAGGGGGCGTCGTTGATGAGCAGTTCTTC.

The chain's CDR3 is CASSQDEERGLADNEQFF. In DNA, the CDR3 is TGTGCCAGCAGCCAAGATGAGGAGCGGGGACTAGCGGACAATGAGCAGTTCTTC. The chain joins TRBV3-1 to TRBJ2-1; 11 positions agree with TRBD2. V shed 0 bases, J shed 5 bases, and the junction held 9 bases outside the gene matches. The CDR3 extends over 18 amino acids. Germline V lookup: CDR1 LGHDT, CDR2 YNNKEL (reference sequence).

This clonotype was seen ten or more times. V is TRBV12-3 or TRBV12-4 and J is TRBJ2-1, with D maybe TRBD2 (6 bases). The CDR3 extends over 15 amino acids. Deletions cut 5 bases from V and 5 bases from J, with 16 bases between. The CDR3, as DNA: TGTGCCAGCAGTCCCTATTTGACTAGGGACAATGAGCAGTTCTTC. This encodes CASSPYLTRDNEQFF.

This sequence joins TRBV20-1 and TRBJ2-5, with 13 bases aligning to TRBD2. The CDR3 has 15 residues. Trimming took 3 bases from V and 4 from J; bases not matched to a gene: 5. Germline-derived CDR1 and CDR2 are DFQATT and SNEGSKA (reference sequence). The CDR3 DNA is TGCAGTGCTAGGGGGGGACTAGCGGGGCTAGAGACCCAGTACTTC. This translates into CSARGGLAGLETQYF.

This rearrangement joins TRBV20-1 to TRBJ2-7, with TRBD2 as a possible D gene (5 bases). This CDR3 has 14 residues. Trimming shortened V by 7 bases and J by 1 base, and 17 bases separated the two germline ends. Germline V lookup: CDR1 DFQATT, CDR2 SNEGSKA (reference sequence). CDR3: CSVEGSVVSYEQYF. The CDR3 coding sequence is TGCAGTGTCGAGGGTAGCGTTGTTTCCTACGAGCAGTACTTC.

J is TRBJ2-2 and V is TRBV6-2 or TRBV6-3; D may match TRBD1 or TRBD2 (5 bases each). CDR1 is MNHEY, CDR2 SVGEGT, per germline. The V end was cut by 7 bases, the J end by 2 bases, with 14 bases between. The CDR3 loop spans 15 amino acids. CDR3 DNA: TGTGCCAGCACCGACGGGGCGGATAACACCGGGGAGCTGTTTTTT. Amino acids: CASTDGADNTGELFF.

The V gene is TRBV5-1, the J gene TRBJ2-5, with D maybe TRBD2 (5 bases). There are 16 residues in the CDR3. V dropped 0 bases and J dropped 0 bases, with 12 bases sitting between them. The germline V gene encodes CDR1 SGHRS and CDR2 YFSETQ. CDR3 amino acids: CASSLGGRGYQETQYF. The CDR3 nucleotides read TGCGCCAGCAGCTTGGGCGGTCGGGGTTACCAAGAGACCCAGTACTTC.

This clonotype has more than one count but fewer than ten. The chain couples TRBV7-2 to TRBJ2-5; D is unresolved. The CDR3 is 13 residues long. Germline CDR1 is SGHTA and CDR2 is FQGNSA. Trimming left V 6 bases short and J 2 bases short, with 10 bases between. The CDR3 protein is CASSIWLQETQYF. The CDR3 DNA reads as TGTGCCAGCAGTATATGGTTGCAAGAGACCCAGTACTTC.

The chain combines TRBV7-2 with TRBJ2-3, with 8 bases identical to TRBD2. CDR1 and CDR2 (germline): SGHTA, FQGNSA. The V segment lost 3 bases and the J segment 1 base; nucleotides outside the gene matches: 6. The CDR3 covers 16 residues. This CDR3 reads CASSFRLALRTDTQYF. The CDR3 coding sequence is TGTGCCAGCAGCTTTCGACTAGCGTTACGCACAGATACGCAGTATTTT.

The chain links TRBV7-2 to TRBJ2-3; TRBD2 is a possible D gene (5 bases). CDR1 and CDR2 (germline): SGHTA, FQGNSA. The CDR3 is 14 residues long. Trimming pared 5 bases from V and 3 bases from J, leaving 12 bases between. The CDR3 loop is CASSGRGWTDTQYF. As DNA, the CDR3 is TGTGCCAGCAGCGGGAGAGGGTGGACAGATACGCAGTATTTT. The whole variable domain, remainder taken from reference TRBV7-2 and TRBJ2-3, is GAGVSQSPSNKVTEKGKDVELRCDPISGHTALYWYRQSLGQGLEFLIYFQGNSAPDKSGLPSDRFSAERTGGSVSTLTIQRTQQEDSAVYLCASSGRGWTDTQYFGPGTRLTVL.

This clonotype has a handful of counts. The J gene is TRBJ2-3, the V gene TRBV3-1; D is perhaps TRBD1 (7 bases). The CDR3 runs 16 residues. V lost 1 base and J lost 2, with 13 bases in between. Germline V gene lookup returns CDR1 LGHDT and CDR2 YNNKEL (reference sequence). The CDR3 DNA sequence: TGTGCCAGCAGCCAAGGGGGGGACAGATACACAGATACGCAGTATTTT. It translates to CASSQGGDRYTDTQYF.

This clonotype was seen a few times. The chain is built from TRBV5-1 and TRBJ1-1; D possibly corresponds to TRBD1 (5 bases). Trimming left V 2 bases short and J 5 bases short, with 13 bases between. The germline CDR1 and CDR2 sequences are SGHRS and YFSETQ. The CDR3 totals 14 residues. CDR3 protein: CASSLSGTGTEAFF. CDR3 in DNA: TGCGCCAGCAGCTTAAGCGGGACCGGGACTGAAGCTTTCTTT.

The table lists this clonotype with many counts. The chain recombines TRBV5-8 with TRBJ2-5, with D possibly being TRBD2 (5 bases). CDR3 length equals 14 residues. The germline V gene has CDR1 SGHTS and CDR2 YDEGEE. Trimming pared 2 bases from V and 7 bases from J, leaving 15 bases between. In nucleotides, the CDR3 is TGTGCCAGCAGCTTTGGGCTAGGCGGAGGGACCCAGTACTTC. Its protein is CASSFGLGGGTQYF.

The rearrangement joins TRBV2 to TRBJ2-1; TRBD2 matches 9 bases. Trimming removed 10 bases from V and 0 bases from J; junction bases left unmatched: 13. The CDR3 contains 17 residues. CDR1 and CDR2 (germline): SNHLY, FYNNEI. The CDR3 DNA is TGTGCCACCCAGCCGGGGGCGCGGGAGGGCTCCTACAATGAGCAGTTCTTC. It yields the protein CATQPGAREGSYNEQFF.

This clonotype was seen only a few times. The chain couples TRBV7-2 to TRBJ2-2; D gene uncertain. The CDR3 length is 14 residues. V lost 2 bases and J lost 4, with 8 bases in between. Germline V gives CDR1 SGHTA, CDR2 FQGNSA. CDR3 nucleotides: TGTGCCAGCAGCTTATTGGCGAGCACCGGGGAGCTGTTTTTT. Its translation is CASSLLASTGELFF.

Only one count was recorded for this clonotype. This chain joins TRBV2 and TRBJ2-2; 7 bases line up with TRBD1. Germline CDR1 and CDR2: SNHLY and FYNNEI. The J segment lost 4 bases and the V segment lost 5 bases, leaving 7 bases of the junction unmatched. CDR3 length: 15 amino acids. The CDR3 DNA is TGTGCCAGCAGTCCCGACAGGGTGGTCACCGGGGAGCTGTTTTTT. Translated, it gives CASSPDRVVTGELFF.

This clonotype was counted only a few times. The chain has TRBV3-1 and TRBJ2-5, with 9 bases fitting TRBD1. Germline CDR1 is LGHDT and CDR2 is YNNKEL (reference sequence). The CDR3 extends over 16 amino acids. The V and J ends lost 4 bases and 1 base, in that order; junction bases with no gene match: 7. The CDR3 here is CASSRPGQGSQETQYF. The CDR3 coding sequence is TGTGCCAGCAGCCGACCGGGACAGGGTTCCCAAGAGACCCAGTACTTC.

This clonotype turned up a few times. The V and J genes are TRBV6-2 or TRBV6-3 and TRBJ2-6, with 7 nucleotides matching TRBD2. After removal of 5 bases from V and 0 bases from J, the junction contained 7 bases not matched to a gene. The CDR3 length is 17 residues. Germline V CDR1 and CDR2: MNHEY, SVGEGT. CDR3 in amino acids: CASSLAAIASGANVLTF. The CDR3 coding sequence is TGTGCCAGCAGTCTAGCGGCCATCGCCTCTGGGGCCAACGTCCTGACTTTC.

V and J are TRBV6-1 and TRBJ2-5, with D possibly TRBD1 on 5 matching bases. The CDR3 has 13 residues. V lost 7 bases, J lost 4 bases, and 13 bases lay in between. Germline lookup yields CDR1 MNHNS and CDR2 SASEGT. In nucleotides, the CDR3 is TGTGCCAGCACTAAGGGGCCCGTAGAGACCCAGTACTTC. Translation: CASTKGPVETQYF.

The chain recombines TRBV24-1 with TRBJ2-5, with D perhaps matching TRBD1 (6 bases). Germline V gene data show CDR1 as KGHDR and CDR2 as SFDVKD. V gave up 3 bases and J gave up 0 bases, with 10 bases separating them. This CDR3 has 15 amino acids. Written as DNA, the CDR3 is TGTGCCACCAGTGATCCACGGGACAACCAAGAGACCCAGTACTTC. As protein: CATSDPRDNQETQYF.

Comments on this clonotype: Just one base apart from a much larger clone, this may be a read error. This chain uses TRBV12-3 or TRBV12-4 with TRBJ1-1; TRBD1 might be the D (5 bases). This CDR3 contains 13 residues. The V end lost 3 bases, the J end lost 10 bases, and 15 bases lay between the germline ends. This CDR3 reads CASSLGGIGVAFF. The CDR3 DNA sequence: TGTGCCAGCAGTTTGGGGGGAATAGGTGTAGCTTTCTTT.

A few counts support this clonotype. V and J are TRBV6-1 and TRBJ2-2, with TRBD1 identical over 9 bases. With V trimmed by 6 bases and J by 5 bases, 10 bases remained unmatched. CDR1 is MNHNS and CDR2 is SASEGT in the germline V gene. The CDR3 length is 16 residues. The CDR3: CASRAQGAVGTGELFF. The CDR3 nucleotides are TGTGCCAGCAGAGCACAGGGGGCCGTTGGGACCGGGGAGCTGTTTTTT.

This chain uses TRBV28 with TRBJ2-5; D gene ambiguous. This CDR3 region has 12 residues. Between the trimmed V and J ends, which lost 3 bases and 0 bases, there was a span of 2 bases. Germline V lookup: CDR1 MDHEN, CDR2 SYDVKM. CDR3 nucleotides: TGTGCCAGCAGTTTCCACCAAGAGACCCAGTACTTC. Translation: CASSFHQETQYF.

The V and J genes are TRBV5-1 and TRBJ2-5; a possible D gene is TRBD1 (6 bases). The germline CDR1 and CDR2 sequences are SGHRS and YFSETQ. The CDR3 covers 14 residues. V shed 3 bases and J shed 1 base, with 10 bases lying between them. The DNA for the CDR3 is TGCGCCAGCAGCTCGGGACATCCCCAAGAGACCCAGTACTTC. Translating it yields CASSSGHPQETQYF.